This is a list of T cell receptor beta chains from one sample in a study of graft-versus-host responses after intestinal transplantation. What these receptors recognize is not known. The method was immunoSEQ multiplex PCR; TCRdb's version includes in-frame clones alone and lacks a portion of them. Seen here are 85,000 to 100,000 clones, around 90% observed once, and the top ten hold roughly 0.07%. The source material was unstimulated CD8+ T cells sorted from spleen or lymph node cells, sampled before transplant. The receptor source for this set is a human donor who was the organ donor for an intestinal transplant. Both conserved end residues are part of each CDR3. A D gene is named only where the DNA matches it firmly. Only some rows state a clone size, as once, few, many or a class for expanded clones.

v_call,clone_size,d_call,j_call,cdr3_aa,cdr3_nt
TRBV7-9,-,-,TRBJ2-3,CASSLADEGADTQYF,TGTGCCAGCAGCTTAGCGGATGAGGGGGCAGATACGCAGTATTTT
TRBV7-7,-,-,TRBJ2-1,CASSPSRGHNEQFF,TGTGCCAGCAGCCCATCCAGGGGTCACAATGAGCAGTTCTTC
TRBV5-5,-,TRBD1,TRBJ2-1,CASSFGTGSYNEQFF,TGTGCCAGCAGCTTTGGGACAGGGAGCTACAATGAGCAGTTCTTC
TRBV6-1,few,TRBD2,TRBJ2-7,CASSEDMGTSFGFYEQYF,TGTGCCAGCAGTGAAGACATGGGGACTAGCTTCGGTTTTTACGAGCAGTACTTC
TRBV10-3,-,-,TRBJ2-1,CAISGFGSGRYNEQFF,TGTGCCATCAGTGGTTTCGGGAGTGGACGCTACAATGAGCAGTTCTTC
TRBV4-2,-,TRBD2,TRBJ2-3,CASSQAAGTTYTDTQYF,TGTGCCAGCAGCCAAGCAGCCGGGACTACCTACACAGATACGCAGTATTTT
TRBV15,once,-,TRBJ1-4,CATLRRGAGGEKLFF,TGTGCCACCTTACGAAGAGGGGCCGGGGGAGAAAAACTGTTTTTT
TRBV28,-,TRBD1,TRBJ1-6,CASSFVQGVNSPLHF,TGTGCCAGCAGCTTCGTACAGGGGGTTAATTCACCCCTCCACTTT
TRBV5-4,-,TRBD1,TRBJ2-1,CASTSLEEQGWYNEQFF,TGTGCCAGCACCTCACTTGAGGAACAGGGGTGGTACAATGAGCAGTTCTTC
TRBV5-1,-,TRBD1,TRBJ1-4,CASSPTGDNEKLFF,TGCGCCAGCAGCCCTACAGGGGACAATGAAAAACTGTTTTTT
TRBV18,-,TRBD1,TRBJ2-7,CASSPTGQMSYEQYF,TGTGCCAGCTCGCCAACGGGACAGATGAGCTACGAGCAGTACTTC
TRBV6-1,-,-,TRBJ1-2,CASSVSLTAPNYGYTF,TGTGCCAGCAGTGTCTCTCTGACAGCCCCGAACTATGGCTACACCTTC
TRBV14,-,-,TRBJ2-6,CASSHRREYSGANVLTF,TGTGCCAGCAGCCACCGCAGGGAATACTCTGGGGCCAACGTCCTGACTTTC
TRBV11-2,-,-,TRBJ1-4,CASSLTRVYEKLFF,TGTGCCAGCAGCTTAACCAGGGTTTACGAAAAACTGTTTTTT
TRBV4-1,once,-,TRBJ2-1,CASSQDRAPNEQFF,TGCGCCAGCAGCCAAGACAGGGCCCCCAATGAGCAGTTCTTC
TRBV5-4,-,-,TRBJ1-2,CASSLAVKDIDGYTF,TGTGCCAGCAGCTTGGCCGTTAAGGACATAGATGGCTACACCTTC
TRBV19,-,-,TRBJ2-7,CASSPDTLLYEQYF,TGTGCCAGTAGTCCAGACACCTTACTGTACGAGCAGTACTTC
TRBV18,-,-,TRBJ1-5,CASSPYSNQPQHF,TGTGCCAGCTCACCGTATAGCAATCAGCCCCAGCATTTT
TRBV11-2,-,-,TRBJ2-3,CASSLVGSWTDTQYF,TGTGCCAGCAGCTTAGTCGGGAGCTGGACAGATACGCAGTATTTT
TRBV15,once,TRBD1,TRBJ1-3,CATSSRQGGGNTIYF,TGTGCCACCAGCAGTAGACAGGGTGGTGGAAACACCATATATTTT
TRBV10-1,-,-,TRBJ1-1,CASSEGQGTEAFF,TGCGCCAGCAGTGAAGGGCAGGGGACTGAAGCTTTCTTT
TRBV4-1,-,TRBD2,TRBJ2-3,CASSQRGIWTSGRTAGTDAQYF,TGCGCCAGCAGCCAAAGAGGAATTTGGACTAGCGGGAGGACCGCAGGCACAGATGCGCAGTATTTT
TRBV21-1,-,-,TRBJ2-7,CARYQGQRDYEQYF,TGTGCCAGATACCAGGGGCAGAGGGACTACGAGCAGTACTTC
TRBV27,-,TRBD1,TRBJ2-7,CASSLNWSPGGLYEQYF,TGTGCCAGCAGTTTAAATTGGTCCCCAGGGGGCCTATACGAGCAGTACTTC
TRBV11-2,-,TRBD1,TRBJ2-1,CASSLAQGPYNEQFF,TGTGCCAGCAGCTTAGCACAGGGGCCTTACAATGAGCAGTTCTTC
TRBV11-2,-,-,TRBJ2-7,CASSLVGGGSYEQYF,TGTGCCAGCAGCTTAGTAGGGGGGGGTTCCTACGAGCAGTACTTC
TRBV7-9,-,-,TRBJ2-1,CASSSHVKDISYEQFF,TGTGCCAGCAGCTCCCACGTTAAGGACATCAGCTATGAGCAGTTCTTC
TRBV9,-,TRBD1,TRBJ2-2,CASSAGTVTPATTGELFF,TGTGCCAGCAGCGCCGGGACAGTTACTCCCGCCACCACCGGGGAGCTGTTTTTT
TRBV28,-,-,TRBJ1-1,CASSPYNTEAFF,TGTGCCAGCAGTCCCTATAACACTGAAGCTTTCTTT
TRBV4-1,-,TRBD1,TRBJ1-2,CASSQETGVYGYTF,TGCGCCAGCAGCCAAGAAACAGGGGTCTATGGCTACACCTTC
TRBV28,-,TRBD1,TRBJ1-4,CASTQGATNEKLFF,TGTGCCAGCACCCAGGGGGCGACTAATGAAAAACTGTTTTTT
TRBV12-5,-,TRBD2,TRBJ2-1,CASGFSGTSSRTREDEQFF,TGTGCTAGTGGTTTTTCCGGGACTAGCAGTCGCACTCGTGAGGATGAGCAGTTCTTC
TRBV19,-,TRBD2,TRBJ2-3,CASSIVGGALDTQYF,TGTGCCAGTAGTATAGTCGGGGGGGCCCTAGATACGCAGTATTTT
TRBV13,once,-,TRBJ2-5,CASSQVRTGLPGETQYF,TGTGCCAGCAGCCAAGTCCGGACAGGACTACCTGGGGAGACCCAGTACTTC
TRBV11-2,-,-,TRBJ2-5,CASSLGGRAHKETQYF,TGTGCCAGCAGCTTAGGTGGCAGGGCGCACAAAGAGACCCAGTACTTC
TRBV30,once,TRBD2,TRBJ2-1,CAWSDGREFSYNEQFF,TGTGCCTGGAGTGACGGGAGGGAATTCTCCTACAATGAGCAGTTCTTC
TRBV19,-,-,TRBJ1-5,CASSIDLFGGGGQPQHF,TGTGCCAGTAGTATAGATCTATTCGGTGGGGGAGGTCAGCCCCAGCATTTT
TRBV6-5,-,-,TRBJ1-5,CASSYSGGGGNQPQHF,TGTGCCAGCAGTTACTCGGGGGGGGGAGGCAATCAGCCCCAGCATTTT
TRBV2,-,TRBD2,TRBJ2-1,CASLAGEGPYNEQFF,TGTGCCAGCCTAGCGGGAGAGGGTCCCTACAATGAGCAGTTCTTC
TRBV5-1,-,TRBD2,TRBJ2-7,CASSLSSSGSSSYEQYF,TGCGCCAGCAGCTTGTCCAGCAGCGGGAGCTCCTCCTACGAGCAGTACTTC